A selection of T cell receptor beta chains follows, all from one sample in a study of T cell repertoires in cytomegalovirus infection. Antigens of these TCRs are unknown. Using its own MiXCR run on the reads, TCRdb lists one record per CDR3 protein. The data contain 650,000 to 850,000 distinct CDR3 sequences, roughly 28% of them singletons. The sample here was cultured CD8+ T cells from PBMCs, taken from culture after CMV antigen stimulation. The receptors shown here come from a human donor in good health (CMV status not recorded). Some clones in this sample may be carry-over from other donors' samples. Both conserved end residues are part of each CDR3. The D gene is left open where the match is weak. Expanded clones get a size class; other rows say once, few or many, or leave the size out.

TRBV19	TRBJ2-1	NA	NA	CASSILAAWNNEQFF	TGTGCCAGTAGTATATTAGCGGCATGGAACAATGAGCAGTTCTTC
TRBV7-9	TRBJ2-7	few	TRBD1	CASRLVGQGVYEQYF	TGTGCCAGCCGGCTCGTCGGGCAGGGGGTTTACGAGCAGTACTTC
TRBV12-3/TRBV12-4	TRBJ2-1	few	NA	CASSPRAADEQFF	TGTGCCAGCAGTCCCCGGGCGGCGGATGAGCAGTTCTTC
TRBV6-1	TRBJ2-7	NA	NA	CASSEFDSSYEQYF	TGTGCCAGCAGTGAATTTGACAGCTCCTACGAGCAGTACTTC
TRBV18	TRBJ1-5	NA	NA	CASSPSGLEPQHF	TGTGCCAGCTCACCATCAGGGCTTGAGCCCCAGCATTTT
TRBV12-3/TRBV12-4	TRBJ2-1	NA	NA	CASSFMPHVSNEQFF	TGTGCCAGCAGTTTTATGCCCCATGTCAGTAATGAGCAGTTCTTC
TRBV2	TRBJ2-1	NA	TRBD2	CASDGSSGGNEQFF	TGTGCCAGCGACGGGTCTAGCGGGGGGAATGAGCAGTTCTTC
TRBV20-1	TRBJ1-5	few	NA	CSARDTPDSNQPQHF	TGCAGTGCTAGAGATACCCCCGATAGCAATCAGCCCCAGCATTTT
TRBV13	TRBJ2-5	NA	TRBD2	CASSLVGPAGGTQYF	TGTGCCAGCAGCTTAGTGGGACCAGCGGGGGGGACCCAGTACTTC
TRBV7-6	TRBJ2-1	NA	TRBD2	CASSLRLAGGRNEQFF	TGTGCCAGCAGCTTAAGGCTAGCGGGGGGGCGAAATGAGCAGTTCTTC
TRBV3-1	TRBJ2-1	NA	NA	CASSQGRGDNEQFF	TGTGCCAGCAGCCAAGGAAGGGGGGACAATGAGCAGTTCTTC
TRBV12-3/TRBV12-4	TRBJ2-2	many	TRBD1	CASSEQGAGTGELFF	TGTGCCAGTAGTGAACAGGGGGCGGGGACCGGGGAGCTGTTTTTT
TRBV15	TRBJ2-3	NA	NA	CATSKRRAGYTDTQYF	TGTGCCACCAGCAAGAGGAGGGCGGGGTACACAGATACGCAGTATTTT
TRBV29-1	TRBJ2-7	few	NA	CSVEDVGRTYEQYF	TGCAGCGTTGAAGATGTGGGGCGGACCTACGAGCAGTACTTC
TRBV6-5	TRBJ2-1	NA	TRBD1	CASSYVRTGDNEQFF	TGTGCCAGCAGTTACGTCCGGACAGGGGACAATGAGCAGTTCTTC
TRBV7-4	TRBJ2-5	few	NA	CASSSPSRGRETQYF	TGTGCCAGCAGCTCCCCCTCCCGGGGTCGAGAGACCCAGTACTTC
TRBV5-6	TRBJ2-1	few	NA	CASSLKRAYNEQFF	TGTGCCAGCAGCTTGAAGCGGGCCTACAATGAGCAGTTCTTC
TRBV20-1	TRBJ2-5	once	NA	CSAKDETQYF	TGCAGTGCTAAAGATGAGACCCAGTACTTC
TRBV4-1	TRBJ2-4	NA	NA	CASSQDLNLAPWERAKNIQYF	TGTGCCAGCAGCCAAGATTTAAATTTAGCCCCTTGGGAGCGAGCCAAAAACATTCAGTACTTC
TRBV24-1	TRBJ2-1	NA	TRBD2	CATSDKLAGGRGEQFF	TGTGCCACCAGTGACAAACTAGCGGGGGGGCGAGGTGAGCAGTTCTTC
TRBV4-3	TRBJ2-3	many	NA	CASSQEGDSTDTQYF	TGCGCCAGCAGCCAAGAGGGGGACTCCACAGATACGCAGTATTTT
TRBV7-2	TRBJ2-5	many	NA	CASSLVGGEETQYF	TGTGCCAGCAGCTTAGTAGGCGGGGAAGAGACCCAGTACTTC
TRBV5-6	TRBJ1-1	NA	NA	CASSLAGQGSTEAFF	TGTGCCAGCAGCTTGGCGGGGCAGGGGTCGACTGAAGCTTTCTTT
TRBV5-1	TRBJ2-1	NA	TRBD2	CASSKAGAIYNEQFF	TGCGCCAGCAGCAAAGCGGGGGCTATTTACAATGAGCAGTTCTTC
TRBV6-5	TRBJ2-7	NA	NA	CASSPDSPYEQYF	TGTGCCAGCAGTCCGGACAGCCCCTACGAGCAGTACTTC
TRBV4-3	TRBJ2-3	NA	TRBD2	CASSQHQSGGADTQYF	TGCGCCAGCAGCCAGCACCAAAGCGGGGGGGCCGATACGCAGTATTTT
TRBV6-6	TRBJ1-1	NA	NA	CASYGKRPRDMGMNTEAFF	TGTGCCAGCTACGGGAAACGTCCGAGGGATATGGGTATGAACACTGAAGCTTTCTTT
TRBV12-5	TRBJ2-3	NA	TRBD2	CASGLGGGKADTQYF	TGTGCTAGTGGTTTGGGCGGGGGTAAAGCAGATACGCAGTATTTT
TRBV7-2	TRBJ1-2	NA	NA	CASSLSGTRNYGYTF	TGTGCCAGCAGCTTGTCCGGGACACGTAACTATGGCTACACCTTC
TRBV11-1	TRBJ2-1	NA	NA	CASSGQPPVNEQFF	TGTGCCAGCAGCGGACAGCCCCCCGTGAATGAGCAGTTCTTC
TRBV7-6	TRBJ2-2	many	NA	CASSLVAGANTGELFF	TGTGCCAGCAGCTTAGTGGCAGGGGCTAACACCGGGGAGCTGTTTTTT
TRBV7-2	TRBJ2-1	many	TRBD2	CASSTKRLAGDPISYNEQFF	TGTGCCAGCAGCACGAAACGGCTAGCGGGGGACCCTATCTCCTACAATGAGCAGTTCTTC
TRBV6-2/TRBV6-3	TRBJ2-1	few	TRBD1	CASRRRGQGAVQFF	TGTGCCAGCAGACGACGGGGACAGGGGGCTGTCCAGTTCTTC
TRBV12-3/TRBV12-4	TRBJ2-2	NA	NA	CASSFVPDLQVDAGELFF	TGTGCCAGCAGTTTCGTCCCGGACTTACAGGTCGACGCCGGGGAGCTGTTTTTT
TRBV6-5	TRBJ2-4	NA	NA	CAGSRDRPVAKNIQYF	TGTGCCGGATCCCGGGACCGACCGGTGGCCAAAAACATTCAGTACTTC
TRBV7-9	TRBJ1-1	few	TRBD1	CASSLVDRMNTEAFF	TGTGCCAGCAGCTTAGTGGACAGGATGAACACTGAAGCTTTCTTT
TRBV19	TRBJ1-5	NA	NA	CASSIENWDTSVNQPQHF	TGTGCCAGTAGTATAGAGAACTGGGACACTTCGGTAAATCAGCCCCAGCATTTT
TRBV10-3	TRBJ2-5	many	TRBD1	CAISDPGTGQETQYF	TGTGCCATCAGTGATCCCGGGACAGGACAAGAGACCCAGTACTTC
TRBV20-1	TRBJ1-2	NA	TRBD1	CSASGGVPGTGTLANYGYTF	TGCAGTGCTAGTGGCGGGGTGCCGGGGACAGGGACGTTAGCTAACTATGGCTACACCTTC
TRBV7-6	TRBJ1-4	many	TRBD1	CASSSGTGGTTNEKLFF	TGTGCCAGCAGCTCCGGGACAGGGGGGACAACTAATGAAAAACTGTTTTTT
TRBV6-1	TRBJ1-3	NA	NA	CASSHRDLGNTIYF	TGTGCCAGCAGCCACAGGGATTTGGGAAACACCATATATTTT
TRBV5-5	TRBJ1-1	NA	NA	CASSFLGPYEAFF	TGTGCCAGCAGCTTCTTGGGGCCCTATGAAGCTTTCTTT
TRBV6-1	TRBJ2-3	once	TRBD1	CASSEAPRGLTDTQYF	TGTGCCAGCAGTGAAGCACCCAGGGGGTTAACAGATACGCAGTATTTT
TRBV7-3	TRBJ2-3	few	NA	CASSLRGGKDTQYF	TGTGCCAGCAGCTTAAGGGGGGGCAAAGATACGCAGTATTTT
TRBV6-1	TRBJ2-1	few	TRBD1	CASTQGNNEQFF	TGTGCCAGCACACAGGGGAACAATGAGCAGTTCTTC
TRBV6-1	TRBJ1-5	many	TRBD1	CASKGDSNSNQPQHF	TGTGCCAGCAAAGGGGACAGCAATAGCAATCAGCCCCAGCATTTT
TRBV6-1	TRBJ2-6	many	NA	CASGGANVLTF	TGTGCCAGCGGGGGGGCCAACGTCCTGACTTTC
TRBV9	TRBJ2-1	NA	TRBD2	CASSVGGSGGPLNNEQFF	TGTGCCAGCAGCGTAGGAGGTAGCGGGGGCCCCCTTAACAATGAGCAGTTCTTC
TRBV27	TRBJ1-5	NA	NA	CASSLGSTGNSNQPQHF	TGTGCCAGCAGTCTCGGATCTACGGGCAATAGCAATCAGCCCCAGCATTTT
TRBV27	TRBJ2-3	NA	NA	CASTGGQGDTQYF	TGTGCCAGCACAGGGGGGCAAGGAGATACGCAGTATTTT
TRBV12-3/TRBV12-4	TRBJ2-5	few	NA	CASSGTEKRQETQYF	TGTGCCAGCAGTGGTACAGAGAAAAGACAAGAGACCCAGTACTTC
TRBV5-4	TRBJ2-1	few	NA	CASSLGTTAQFF	TGTGCCAGCAGCTTGGGCACTACCGCTCAGTTCTTC
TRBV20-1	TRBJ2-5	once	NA	CSAEEETQYF	TGCAGTGCCGAGGAGGAGACCCAGTACTTC